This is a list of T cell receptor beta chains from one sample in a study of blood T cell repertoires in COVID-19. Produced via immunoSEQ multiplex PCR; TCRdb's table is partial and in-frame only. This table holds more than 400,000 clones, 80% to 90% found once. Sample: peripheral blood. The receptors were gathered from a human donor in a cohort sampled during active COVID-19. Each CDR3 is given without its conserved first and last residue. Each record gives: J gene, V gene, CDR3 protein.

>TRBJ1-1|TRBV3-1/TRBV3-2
ASSQAKGASTEAF
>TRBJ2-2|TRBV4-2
ASSHAPPGSGELF
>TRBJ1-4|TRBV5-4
ASSLAGGTGNEKLF
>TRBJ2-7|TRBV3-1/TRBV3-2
ASNSGYEQY
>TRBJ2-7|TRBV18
ASSPGASGSHEQY
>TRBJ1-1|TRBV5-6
ASSRITMLGVDTEAF
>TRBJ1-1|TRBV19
ASSIDGWDTEAF
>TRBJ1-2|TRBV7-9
ASSPIWGAGYT
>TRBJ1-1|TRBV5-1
ASSVEGNTEAF
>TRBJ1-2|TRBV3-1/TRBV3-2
ASSQDPGSALDT
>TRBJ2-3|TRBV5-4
ASSLGATDTQY
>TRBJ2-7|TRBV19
ASSMGPGLY
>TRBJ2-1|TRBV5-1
ASSLDGGIPYNEQF
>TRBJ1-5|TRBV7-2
ASSLDLNQPQH
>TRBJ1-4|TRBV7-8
ASSGRDRDSATNEKLF
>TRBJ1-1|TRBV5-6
ASSFIDRVNTEAF
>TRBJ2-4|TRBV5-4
ASSFGAGPPEIQY
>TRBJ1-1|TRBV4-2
ASSPYEQGGNAEAF
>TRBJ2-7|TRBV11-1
ASSLNEGYTYEQY
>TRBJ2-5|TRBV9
ASSPDLAGGEETQY
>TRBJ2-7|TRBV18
ASYQGRVPAYEQY
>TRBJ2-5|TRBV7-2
ASSFLGEGRSETQY
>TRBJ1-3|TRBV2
ASTESAYPGDTIY
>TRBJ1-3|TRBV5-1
ASSLGQGARNTIY
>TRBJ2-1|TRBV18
ASSDLAGGNEQF
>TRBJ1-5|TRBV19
ASSIPQVAPLPQH
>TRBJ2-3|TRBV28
ASSLTSGGVTDTQY
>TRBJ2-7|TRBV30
AWSVSGQGFYEQY